This T cell receptor beta chain was obtained from a study of shared clonotypes between healthy human individuals. V lost 0 bases, J lost 6 bases, and 15 bases lay in between. The CDR3 loop spans 15 amino acids. The germline gives CDR1 SQVTM, CDR2 ANQGSEA. In the study's own analysis: Quality scores were absent from the junction-only immunoSEQ sequences, so filtering differed. The protocol was immunoSEQ multiplex PCR, while the TCRdb copy is restricted to in-frame clones and leaves out a portion. The D gene and trimming were derived from the DNA, and the V and J assignments and clone size from that table. Among more than 2 million clones, 93% were seen once, and the ten largest hold more than 1.5%. Naive-designated CD8 cells lacked CD45RO, were positively enriched for CCR7, and omitted terminally differentiated effector memory CD45RA+ cells.

The V call is TRBV29-1, the J call TRBJ2-1; tentative D call: TRBD1 (7 bases). The sequencing input was naive CD8+ T cells from PBMCs. The clonotype was recovered from a young man in good health. Some clones in this sample may be carry-over from other donors' samples. CDR3 DNA: TGCAGCGTTGAAGATTGGCAGGGGGGAGGCAATGAGCAGTTCTTC. Its translation is CSVEDWQGGGNEQFF.